The 32 T cell receptor beta chains given below trace back to one sample, sequenced in a study of blood T cell repertoires in COVID-19. Only in-frame clones appear in the TCRdb table, and some are missing; sequencing was by immunoSEQ multiplex PCR. This sample has roughly 670,000 clones, with around 90% found just once. The sample comprised peripheral blood. The receptors shown here come from a woman under 30 with acute or convalescent COVID-19.

V is TRBV15 and J is TRBJ2-7; the D gene is possibly TRBD1 (6 bases). Germline loops: CDR1 LNHNV, CDR2 YYDKDF (reference sequence). Between the trimmed V and J ends, which lost 3 bases and 0 bases, there was a span of 15 bases. The CDR3 loop spans 16 amino acids. The CDR3 is CATSRRGQPFSYEQYF. The CDR3 region has the DNA TGTGCCACCAGCAGGCGAGGACAGCCTTTCTCCTACGAGCAGTACTTC. The entire variable domain, with the rest obtained from reference TRBV15 and TRBJ2-7, is as follows: DAMVIQNPRYQVTQFGKPVTLSCSQTLNHNVMYWYQQKSSQAPKLLFHYYDKDFNNEADTPDNFQSRRPNTSFCFLDIRSPGLGDTAMYLCATSRRGQPFSYEQYFGPGTRLTVT.

This rearrangement joins TRBV19 to TRBJ1-5; unclear D gene. This CDR3 has 14 amino acids. V was shortened by 6 bases and J by 4 bases, with 13 bases between the two germline ends. Per germline, CDR1 LNHDA and CDR2 SQIVND (reference sequence). Written as DNA, the CDR3 is TGTGCCAGTAGCGAGAACCTACTTAATCAGCCCCAGCATTTT. It encodes CASSENLLNQPQHF.

The chain couples TRBV24-1 to TRBJ1-4, with D perhaps matching TRBD1 (5 bases). Germline V gives CDR1 KGHDR, CDR2 SFDVKD. The CDR3 consists of 14 residues. V was shortened by 8 bases and J by 8 bases, with 17 bases between the two germline ends. The CDR3 region is CATTMGGVREKLFF. The CDR3 bases are TGTGCCACCACCATGGGGGGGGTTCGAGAAAAACTGTTTTTT.

The chain joins TRBV15 to TRBJ1-2; 10 bases match TRBD1. Germline-derived CDR1 and CDR2 are LNHNV and YYDKDF (reference sequence). Trimming took 6 bases from V and 8 from J; bases not matched to a gene: 6. CDR3 length: 13 residues. CDR3 in amino acids: CATRTGGWGGYTF. In DNA form, the CDR3 reads TGTGCCACCAGGACAGGGGGCTGGGGAGGCTACACCTTC.

The genes are TRBV27 and TRBJ2-1; TRBD1 matches at 7 bases. Germline CDR1 and CDR2: MNHEY and SMNVEV (reference sequence). J lost 7 bases, V lost 6 bases, and 12 bases had no gene match. The CDR3 sequence is 15 residues long. The CDR3 sequence is CASRPGQHLPNEQFF. CDR3 coding DNA: TGTGCCAGCAGGCCGGGACAGCATCTTCCGAATGAGCAGTTCTTC.

This clone was observed a single time. The rearrangement joins TRBV4-2 to TRBJ2-1; 7 bases line up with TRBD2. Germline CDR1 LGHNA, CDR2 YNFKEQ. CDR3 length equals 16 residues. The ends lost 4 bases at V and 0 bases at J; junction bases unmatched: 6. CDR3 DNA: TGTGCCAGCAGCCTGGGCCCGGGGGGCTCCTACAATGAGCAGTTCTTC. Amino acid sequence: CASSLGPGGSYNEQFF.

V usage is TRBV2 and J usage is TRBJ2-7, with D perhaps TRBD1 (6 bases). Trimming shortened V by 4 bases and J by 5 bases, and 9 bases separated the two germline ends. The germline V gene encodes CDR1 SNHLY and CDR2 FYNNEI. The CDR3 sequence is 12 residues long. As DNA, the CDR3 is TGTGCCAGCAGTGTACAGGGCCACGAGCAGTACTTC. Translating gives CASSVQGHEQYF.

This clone was detected only once. The chain employs TRBV19 and TRBJ1-2; a weak D match, TRBD1 (5 bases). Trimming shortened V by 5 bases and J by 0 bases, and 7 bases separated the two germline ends. Germline lookup yields CDR1 LNHDA and CDR2 SQIVND (reference sequence). CDR3 length: 13 amino acids. In nucleotides, the CDR3 is TGTGCCAGTAGTTCGGGGGCTAACTATGGCTACACCTTC. It encodes CASSSGANYGYTF.

This chain joins TRBV18 and TRBJ2-1; a weak D match, TRBD2 (5 bases). The CDR3 covers 16 residues. V lost 2 bases and J 0 bases, leaving 11 bases between the germline ends. Looked up from germline, CDR1 is KGHSH and CDR2 is LQKENI. This CDR3 is CASSPTGISSYNEQFF. In nucleotides, the CDR3 is TGTGCCAGCTCACCAACGGGGATAAGCTCCTACAATGAGCAGTTCTTC.

Remarks on this clone: This sample also contains other DNA sequences that code for the same CDR3. The chain recombines TRBV6-5 with TRBJ1-5, with a weak D call TRBD1 (6 bases). V was shortened by 2 bases and J by 0 bases, with 8 bases between the two germline ends. Per the germline V gene, CDR1 is MNHEY and CDR2 is SVGAGI. There are 15 residues in the CDR3. The DNA of the CDR3 is TGTGCCAGCAGTTACGGCAGGGGTAGCAATCAGCCCCAGCATTTT. Amino acid sequence: CASSYGRGSNQPQHF.

The rearrangement uses TRBV7-6 and TRBJ2-6; maybe TRBD1 (6 bases). Germline values: CDR1 SGHVS, CDR2 FNYEAQ. Deletions cut 3 bases from V and 0 bases from J, with 9 bases between. This CDR3 has 16 amino acids. Here the CDR3 reads CASSFGQISGANVLTF. CDR3 in DNA: TGTGCCAGCAGCTTCGGACAGATCTCTGGGGCCAACGTCCTGACTTTC.

The DNA of the CDR3 is TGTGCCAGCAGTGAGAAGGGAGGAAGGACTGAAGCTTTCTTT. It yields the protein CASSEKGGRTEAFF. The V call is TRBV6-1, the J call TRBJ1-1, with D unclear. V shed 3 bases and J shed 5 bases, with 13 bases lying between them. In germline, CDR1 is MNHNS, CDR2 SASEGT. There are 14 residues in the CDR3.

V gene TRBV2 combines with J gene TRBJ1-1; tentative D call: TRBD1 (5 bases). With 6 bases removed from V and 4 bases from J, the gap between germline ends came to 15 bases. The germline gives CDR1 SNHLY, CDR2 FYNNEI. The CDR3 extends over 14 amino acids. CDR3 bases: TGTGCCAGCAGGAAGACAGTTATGAGCACTGAAGCTTTCTTT. It codes for CASRKTVMSTEAFF.

This chain connects TRBV7-9 to TRBJ2-5; 8 nucleotides agree with TRBD2. V trimming: 5 bases; J trimming: 4 bases; junction bases outside the gene matches: 9. The germline gives CDR1 SEHNR, CDR2 FQNEAQ (reference sequence). CDR3 size: 15 residues. The CDR3 loop is CASSPRLARAETQYF. The CDR3 bases are TGTGCCAGCAGCCCCCGACTAGCGAGGGCAGAGACCCAGTACTTC.

This clone was seen only a few times. The chain has TRBV6-5 and TRBJ2-7; perhaps TRBD1 as D (5 bases). Germline values: CDR1 MNHEY, CDR2 SVGAGI. The ends were cut back, 4 bases at V and 6 bases at J, with 7 bases in the middle. The CDR3 spans 11 residues. The CDR3 sequence is CASSLQGEQYF. The CDR3 bases are TGTGCCAGCAGTTTGCAGGGCGAGCAGTACTTC.

The J gene is TRBJ1-3, the V gene TRBV18; no firm D call. V shed 6 bases and J shed 1 base, with 19 bases lying between them. Germline CDR1 is KGHSH and CDR2 is LQKENI. The CDR3 has 17 residues. CDR3 sequence (DNA): TGTGCCAGCTCTCAGTCCCTAAACAGAGAATCTGGAAACACCATATATTTT. This sequence encodes CASSQSLNRESGNTIYF.

The V and J genes are TRBV28 and TRBJ1-2; 7 nucleotides line up with TRBD1. The CDR3 sequence is 14 residues long. From germline, CDR1 is MDHEN and CDR2 SYDVKM. With 8 bases clipped from V and 2 bases from J, the junction kept 8 bases outside the gene matches. The CDR3 DNA reads TGTGCCAGCTTACCGGGACAGAGGAACTATGGCTACACCTTC. Protein: CASLPGQRNYGYTF.

The gene calls are TRBV19 and TRBJ1-1, with D possibly TRBD1 on 6 matching bases. CDR1 is LNHDA, CDR2 SQIVND, per germline (reference sequence). The CDR3 covers 14 residues. Between the trimmed V and J ends, which lost 6 bases and 3 bases, there was a span of 14 bases. CDR3 DNA sequence: TGTGCCAGTAGCTTAAGGACAGCCGACACTGAAGCTTTCTTT. Residues: CASSLRTADTEAFF.

The chain couples TRBV29-1 to TRBJ2-1; a possible D gene is TRBD2 (6 bases). V was cut by 4 bases and J by 2 bases, with 6 bases left in between. This CDR3 comprises 12 residues. Germline-derived CDR1 and CDR2 are SQVTM and ANQGSEA. The CDR3 region is CSVGGAYNEQFF. In nucleotides, the CDR3 is TGCAGCGTTGGGGGGGCCTACAATGAGCAGTTCTTC.

The rearrangement uses TRBV3-1 (or the pseudogene TRBV3-2) and TRBJ1-1; 12 positions agree with TRBD1. Germline CDR1 reads LGHDT; CDR2 reads YNNKEL (reference sequence). CDR3 length: 15 amino acids. Trimming removed 2 bases from V and 4 bases from J; junction bases left unmatched: 2. The chain's CDR3 is CASSQPGQGATEAFF. The CDR3 DNA sequence: TGTGCCAGCAGCCAACCGGGACAGGGGGCCACTGAAGCTTTCTTT.

The chain uses TRBV19 and TRBJ1-1; TRBD1 might be the D (6 bases). The CDR3 has 15 amino acids. V was clipped by 6 bases and J by 7 bases, with 21 bases between them. Germline V gives CDR1 LNHDA, CDR2 SQIVND (reference sequence). The CDR3 nucleotides are TGTGCCAGTAGATCCTCCAGAGGGGGTAGAGTTGAAGCTTTCTTT. Translation gives CASRSSRGGRVEAFF.

The sample holds one count of this clone. The J gene is TRBJ1-2, the V gene TRBV7-9, with 8 nucleotides matching TRBD1. The CDR3 loop spans 14 amino acids. V was pared by 8 bases and J by 3 bases, with 8 bases of the junction left unmatched. CDR1 is SEHNR and CDR2 is FQNEAQ in the germline V gene (reference sequence). The CDR3 region has the DNA TGTGCCAGCTCTTCGACAGGGGATGACTATGGCTACACCTTC. Its translation: CASSSTGDDYGYTF.

The V gene is TRBV6-4, the J gene TRBJ2-1, with 10 positions matching TRBD2. The J segment lost 4 bases and the V segment lost 2 bases, leaving 5 bases of the junction unmatched. The CDR3 has 16 amino acids. Germline V gives CDR1 MRHNA, CDR2 SNTAGT. The chain's CDR3 is CASSDLAGAGYNEQFF. The DNA of the CDR3 is TGTGCCAGCAGTGACCTAGCGGGGGCGGGATACAATGAGCAGTTCTTC.

V is TRBV5-5 and J is TRBJ1-4; possible D gene TRBD1, 5 bases. Trimming left V 4 bases short and J 8 bases short, with 18 bases between. Germline assignment: CDR1 SGHKS and CDR2 YYEKEE (reference sequence). CDR3 length: 15 amino acids. This CDR3 is CASSPGGGFGEKLFF. CDR3 DNA sequence: TGTGCCAGCAGCCCCGGGGGAGGTTTTGGAGAAAAACTGTTTTTT. The full variable domain, its missing parts supplied by reference TRBV5-5 and TRBJ1-4, is DAGVTQSPTHLIKTRGQQVTLRCSPISGHKSVSWYQQVLGQGPQFIFQYYEKEERGRGNFPDRFSARQFPNYSSELNVNALLLGDSALYLCASSPGGGFGEKLFFGSGTQLSVL.

The chain carries TRBV7-2 and TRBJ1-6; weak D call: TRBD1 (5 bases). Germline CDR1 reads SGHTA; CDR2 reads FQGNSA. V dropped 2 bases and J dropped 0 bases, with 8 bases sitting between them. CDR3 length equals 16 residues. CDR3 sequence (DNA): TGTGCCAGCAGCTTATCGGGGGGCTCCTATAATTCACCCCTCCACTTT. Protein sequence: CASSLSGGSYNSPLHF.

This clone was counted a few times. V gene TRBV6-1 combines with J gene TRBJ1-1; D might be TRBD1 (5 bases). The V end lost 1 base, the J end lost 2 bases, and 8 bases lay between the germline ends. This CDR3 is built from 14 residues. Per germline, CDR1 MNHNS and CDR2 SASEGT. CDR3 in DNA: TGTGCCAGCAGTGAAGGACAGCTCAACACTGAAGCTTTCTTT. Protein product: CASSEGQLNTEAFF.

In regard to this clone: One junction end does not reproduce the germline sequence, and a read error may be involved. The chain recombines TRBV30 with TRBJ1-2; the D gene is possibly TRBD1 (5 bases). Germline CDR1 GTSNPN, CDR2 SVGIG (reference sequence). The CDR3 sequence is 11 residues long. In DNA form, the CDR3 reads TGTGCCTGGAGTGCTCAGGACATACGTGCGTTC. Protein product: CAWSAQDIRAF. The full variable domain, with the rest looked up from reference TRBV30 and TRBJ1-2, is SQTIHQWPATLVQPVGSPLSLECTVEGTSNPNLYWYRQAAGRGLQLLFYSVGIGQISSEVPQNLSASRPQDRQFILSSKKLLLSDSGFYLCAWSAQDIRAFGSGTRLTVV.

The chain carries TRBV3-1 (or the pseudogene TRBV3-2) and TRBJ1-2, with D perhaps TRBD1 (5 bases). The CDR3 loop spans 17 amino acids. The germline gives CDR1 LGHDT, CDR2 YNNKEL (reference sequence). The V end was cut by 0 bases, the J end by 2 bases, with 16 bases between. The CDR3 sequence: CASSQEGRRDVNYGYTF. DNA for the CDR3: TGTGCCAGCAGCCAAGAGGGTCGGCGGGACGTAAACTATGGCTACACCTTC.

The genes are TRBV3-1 (or the pseudogene TRBV3-2) and TRBJ2-2, with 7 bases fitting TRBD1. J gave up 7 bases and V 0 bases, and 5 bases lay outside the gene matches. Germline CDR1 LGHDT, CDR2 YNNKEL (reference sequence). The CDR3 is 15 amino acids. CDR3 loop: CASSQDNRGIGELFF. The DNA of the CDR3 is TGTGCCAGCAGCCAAGATAACAGGGGTATCGGGGAGCTGTTTTTT.

The chain combines TRBV10-3 with TRBJ2-7; 8 bases fit TRBD1. The CDR3 spans 15 residues. V was pared by 10 bases and J by 3 bases, with 14 bases of the junction left unmatched. Germline-derived CDR1 and CDR2 are ENHRY and SYGVKD. The DNA of the CDR3 is TGTGCCACGAGAGCTCCCGACAGGGGCATCTACGAGCAGTACTTC. Amino acid sequence: CATRAPDRGIYEQYF.

The V call is TRBV30, the J call TRBJ1-1; 7 bases line up with TRBD1. This CDR3 is built from 14 residues. CDR1 is GTSNPN, CDR2 SVGIG, per germline (reference sequence). V dropped 0 bases and J dropped 0; count of bases not matched to a gene: 1. The CDR3 here is CAWSVGQVNTEAFF. As DNA, the CDR3 is TGTGCCTGGAGTGTTGGACAGGTGAACACTGAAGCTTTCTTT.

This chain uses TRBV7-9 with TRBJ1-1; TRBD1 might be the D (6 bases). Germline V CDR1 and CDR2: SEHNR, FQNEAQ (reference sequence). This CDR3 has 13 residues. V was pared by 1 base and J by 8 bases, with 11 bases between. The chain's CDR3 is CASSLDTGPEAFF. CDR3 coding DNA: TGTGCCAGCAGCTTAGATACAGGGCCAGAAGCTTTCTTT.